What follows are 27 T cell receptor beta chains derived from one specimen sequenced in a study of T cell responses to AZD1222 COVID-19 vaccine. Assay used: immunoSEQ multiplex PCR; TCRdb lists only in-frame clones, some missing. The sample has tens of thousands of clones; around nine tenths are singletons. Sequenced here: peripheral blood, sampled on day 0 of MenACWY control vaccination. Receptors were obtained from an adult in good health.

The chain uses TRBV6-5 and TRBJ2-6, with 8 bases aligning to TRBD2. The CDR3 has 16 residues. Trimming at V came to 2 bases and at J to 4 bases, leaving 4 bases not matched to a gene. The germline V gene encodes CDR1 MNHEY and CDR2 SVGAGI. CDR3 region: CASSYHGGGGANVLTF. The CDR3 nucleotides are TGTGCCAGCAGTTACCACGGGGGGGGCGGGGCCAACGTCCTGACTTTC.

The chain carries TRBV18 and TRBJ1-1, with TRBD1 as a possible D gene (5 bases). Trimming stripped 3 bases from V and 6 bases from J, with 14 bases between. The CDR3 has 14 amino acids. Germline-derived CDR1 and CDR2 are KGHSH and LQKENI. The DNA for the CDR3 is TGTGCCAGCTCACCGCCAGGGTATATGGCTGAAGCTTTCTTT. Residues: CASSPPGYMAEAFF.

The J gene is TRBJ2-1, the V gene TRBV12-3 or TRBV12-4, with D possibly being TRBD2 (6 bases). The CDR3 has 13 amino acids. Trimming cost V 7 bases and J 3 bases, with 10 bases left between them. DNA for the CDR3: TGTGCCAGCACCGGGAGAGACTACAATGAGCAGTTCTTC. It specifies CASTGRDYNEQFF.

This chain uses TRBV6-5 with TRBJ1-1, with D possibly matching TRBD1 (5 bases). The CDR3 contains 13 residues. Germline lookup yields CDR1 MNHEY and CDR2 SVGAGI. V was pared by 4 bases and J by 4 bases, with 10 bases between. CDR3 sequence (DNA): TGTGCCAGCAGTTTCCAGGGCGGCACTGAAGCTTTCTTT. It codes for CASSFQGGTEAFF.

The V call is TRBV6-2 or TRBV6-3, the J call TRBJ2-1, with no clear D. Germline CDR1 and CDR2: MNHEY and SVGEGT. The CDR3 runs 12 residues. Trimming cost V 5 bases and J 12 bases, with 14 bases left between them. The CDR3 here is CASSPPVGVQFF. As DNA, the CDR3 is TGTGCCAGCAGTCCCCCGGTGGGTGTGCAGTTCTTC.

This clone was recorded only once. A read error may account for a junction end that differs from germline. The chain uses TRBV7-7 and TRBJ2-2; D is unclear. CDR1 and CDR2 from the germline V gene are SSHAT and FNYEAQ (reference sequence). The CDR3 consists of 12 residues. The CDR3 loop reads CASSLNTGELFF. Written as DNA, the CDR3 is TGTGCTAGCAGCTTGAACACCGGGGAGCTGTTTTTT.

The V call is TRBV19, the J call TRBJ2-7; a possible D gene is TRBD1 (6 bases). The CDR3 sequence is 14 residues long. V was shortened by 2 bases and J by 2 bases, with 10 bases between the two germline ends. CDR1 is LNHDA, CDR2 SQIVND, per germline (reference sequence). CDR3 in amino acids: CASSITQGTYEQYF. CDR3 DNA sequence: TGTGCCAGTAGTATAACACAGGGTACCTACGAGCAGTACTTC.

The chain is built from TRBV6-5 and TRBJ2-7; 8 positions match TRBD1. With V trimmed by 6 bases and J by 3 bases, 10 bases remained unmatched. CDR3 length: 15 amino acids. The germline CDR1 and CDR2 sequences are MNHEY and SVGAGI. The CDR3 protein is CASSRIGQGNYEQYF. The DNA for the CDR3 is TGTGCCAGCAGCCGAATAGGACAGGGAAACTACGAGCAGTACTTC.

The V call is TRBV29-1, the J call TRBJ2-3; possible D gene TRBD2, 7 bases. The CDR3 sequence is 13 residues long. Trimming removed 8 bases from V and 2 bases from J, with 14 bases in between. Germline V gene lookup returns CDR1 SQVTM and CDR2 ANQGSEA. The CDR3 DNA reads as TGCAGCCATGGGCGGGGGCCCACAGATACGCAGTATTTT. Its translation: CSHGRGPTDTQYF.

This clone was picked up one time. This chain uses TRBV11-2 with TRBJ1-4; the D is unclear. There are 14 residues in the CDR3. Germline CDR1 reads SGHAT; CDR2 reads FQNNGV. Trimming cost V 3 bases and J 6 bases, with 11 bases left between them. The CDR3, as DNA: TGTGCCAGCAGCTTTTCTAGGACTGATGAAAAACTGTTTTTT. Protein sequence: CASSFSRTDEKLFF.

The chain is built from TRBV10-3 and TRBJ1-1, with D perhaps matching TRBD1 (6 bases). The CDR3 totals 13 residues. Germline values: CDR1 ENHRY, CDR2 SYGVKD. V lost 0 bases and J 5 bases, leaving 7 bases between the germline ends. Here the CDR3 reads CAISESGTTEAFF. CDR3 bases: TGTGCCATCAGTGAGTCGGGGACAACTGAAGCTTTCTTT.

The J gene is TRBJ2-7, the V gene TRBV4-2; weak D call: TRBD1 (5 bases). The CDR3 consists of 14 residues. Germline lookup yields CDR1 LGHNA and CDR2 YNFKEQ. V dropped 0 bases and J dropped 4 bases, with 10 bases sitting between them. The CDR3 sequence: CASSQEWGPYEQYF. CDR3 nucleotides: TGTGCCAGCAGCCAAGAATGGGGCCCTTACGAGCAGTACTTC.

The rearrangement joins TRBV6-5 to TRBJ1-4; 7 nucleotides line up with TRBD1. CDR3 length: 15 residues. V gave up 6 bases and J gave up 3 bases; unmatched junction bases: 7. Germline values: CDR1 MNHEY, CDR2 SVGAGI. The CDR3 reads CASSDPGQPNEKLFF. The DNA of the CDR3 is TGTGCCAGCAGCGATCCGGGACAGCCTAATGAAAAACTGTTTTTT.

The rearrangement uses TRBV3-1 (or the pseudogene TRBV3-2) and TRBJ1-2; 9 bases are shared with TRBD1. The ends lost 4 bases at V and 8 bases at J; junction bases unmatched: 5. Germline CDR1 reads LGHDT; CDR2 reads YNNKEL (reference sequence). The CDR3 length is 13 residues. The CDR3 is CASSPGTGRGYTF. CDR3 nucleotides: TGTGCCAGCAGCCCCGGGACAGGGCGCGGCTACACCTTC.

This clone was found once. The V and J genes are TRBV7-2 and TRBJ2-7; the match to TRBD1 covers 9 bases. CDR1 is SGHTA and CDR2 is FQGNSA in the germline V gene. There are 16 residues in the CDR3. V was pared by 4 bases and J by 4 bases, with 11 bases of the junction left unmatched. CDR3 in amino acids: CASSSFPPGQGYEQYF. CDR3 DNA: TGTGCCAGCAGCTCCTTCCCCCCCGGACAGGGGTACGAGCAGTACTTC.

This rearrangement joins TRBV18 to TRBJ1-6; D unclear. The V end lost 8 bases, the J end lost 7 bases, and 12 bases lay between the germline ends. This CDR3 contains 13 residues. From germline, CDR1 is KGHSH and CDR2 LQKENI. In nucleotides, the CDR3 is TGTGCCAGCACCCAGATGGCGAATTCACCCCTCCACTTT. Its protein product is CASTQMANSPLHF.

The rearrangement joins TRBV2 to TRBJ1-6, with D perhaps matching TRBD1 (6 bases). Germline-derived CDR1 and CDR2 are SNHLY and FYNNEI. Trimming pared 8 bases from V and 0 bases from J, leaving 8 bases between. CDR3 length equals 14 residues. The CDR3 loop is CASQDSSYNSPLHF. The DNA of the CDR3 is TGTGCCAGCCAGGACAGCTCCTATAATTCACCCCTCCACTTT.

The chain recombines TRBV3-1 (or the pseudogene TRBV3-2) with TRBJ2-2; D not certain. Trimming took off 5 bases at V and 1 base at J, with 8 bases between the two ends. Germline lookup yields CDR1 LGHDT and CDR2 YNNKEL (reference sequence). This CDR3 has 14 amino acids. CDR3 protein: CASSGRRNTGELFF. The CDR3 DNA reads as TGTGCCAGCAGCGGACGAAGGAACACCGGGGAGCTGTTTTTT.

The chain combines TRBV19 with TRBJ2-2; no reliable D call. V gave up 7 bases and J gave up 5 bases, with 14 bases separating them. The CDR3 covers 14 residues. Germline loops: CDR1 LNHDA, CDR2 SQIVND (reference sequence). The CDR3 loop reads CASISPQRTGELFF. Written as DNA, the CDR3 is TGTGCCAGTATCTCCCCCCAACGAACCGGGGAGCTGTTTTTT.

V gene TRBV4-3 combines with J gene TRBJ1-4; possibly TRBD1 for D (6 bases). Germline V gene data show CDR1 as LGHNA and CDR2 as YSLEER. The CDR3 runs to 15 residues. With 0 bases removed from V and 5 bases from J, the gap between germline ends came to 10 bases. CDR3 residues: CASSQEQGGNEKLFF. As DNA, the CDR3 is TGCGCCAGCAGCCAAGAACAGGGCGGGAATGAAAAACTGTTTTTT.

This clone was seen once. The rearrangement links TRBV9 to TRBJ1-1; D gene unclear. Per the germline V gene, CDR1 is SGDLS and CDR2 is YYNGEE. The CDR3 contains 13 residues. V lost 0 bases and J lost 7, with 10 bases in between. This CDR3 is CASSVVEVSEAFF. As DNA, the CDR3 is TGTGCCAGCAGCGTAGTAGAAGTCAGTGAAGCTTTCTTT.

For the CDR3, the DNA is TGTGCCAGCAGTCCCGGGACAGGTTACGAGCAGTACTTC. Its translation: CASSPGTGYEQYF. The chain recombines TRBV6-5 with TRBJ2-7; TRBD1 matches at 8 bases. Germline-derived CDR1 and CDR2 are MNHEY and SVGAGI. CDR3 size: 13 residues. V dropped 5 bases and J dropped 4; count of bases not matched to a gene: 4.

This clone was observed once. The chain has TRBV27 and TRBJ2-3; D could derive from TRBD1 or TRBD2 (5 bases each). This CDR3 comprises 16 residues. CDR1 MNHEY and CDR2 SMNVEV come from the germline V gene (reference sequence). Trimming stripped 7 bases from V and 3 bases from J, with 20 bases between. In DNA form, the CDR3 reads TGTGCCAGCAAGAGAGCCCAGCGAGAGGGGACAGATACGCAGTATTTT. Its protein is CASKRAQREGTDTQYF.

The V call is TRBV19, the J call TRBJ1-3, with 8 bases lining up with TRBD1. The CDR3 is made up of 17 amino acids. J gave up 0 bases and V 4 bases, and 8 bases lay outside the gene matches. CDR1 LNHDA and CDR2 SQIVND come from the germline V gene (reference sequence). Here the CDR3 DNA reads TGTGCCAGTAGTACGCTGCACAGGGGGGACTCTGGAAACACCATATATTTT. The encoded protein is CASSTLHRGDSGNTIYF.

The chain is built from TRBV7-9 and TRBJ2-7; the match to TRBD1 covers 8 bases. The V gene's germline CDR1 is SEHNR and CDR2 FQNEAQ (reference sequence). Unmatched junction bases numbered 5, after V lost 4 bases and J lost 3 bases. This CDR3 is 14 amino acids long. CDR3 sequence: CASSSLDRVYEQYF. CDR3 DNA: TGTGCCAGCAGCTCCTTGGACAGGGTCTACGAGCAGTACTTC.

The chain has TRBV5-5 and TRBJ2-2; D might be TRBD1 (5 bases). V was cut by 4 bases and J by 0 bases, with 16 bases left in between. There are 17 residues in the CDR3. Germline assignment: CDR1 SGHKS and CDR2 YYEKEE (reference sequence). CDR3 protein: CASSGAEGLPNTGELFF. In nucleotides, the CDR3 is TGTGCCAGCAGCGGGGCGGAAGGGTTACCGAACACCGGGGAGCTGTTTTTT. Filled out from reference TRBV5-5 and TRBJ2-2, the complete variable domain reads DAGVTQSPTHLIKTRGQQVTLRCSPISGHKSVSWYQQVLGQGPQFIFQYYEKEERGRGNFPDRFSARQFPNYSSELNVNALLLGDSALYLCASSGAEGLPNTGELFFGEGSRLTVL.

This clone has a single count. The J gene is TRBJ2-1, the V gene TRBV29-1; tentative D call: TRBD2 (7 bases). Germline values: CDR1 SQVTM, CDR2 ANQGSEA. The CDR3 loop spans 14 amino acids. Trimming cost V 7 bases and J 4 bases, with 17 bases left between them. CDR3 sequence: CSGQRGAQYNEQFF. The CDR3 DNA reads as TGCAGCGGCCAACGGGGGGCACAGTACAATGAGCAGTTCTTC.